This T cell receptor beta chain emerged from a study of graft-versus-host responses after intestinal transplantation. There are 13 residues in the CDR3. CDR1 is MNHEY and CDR2 is SVGAGI in the germline V gene. V dropped 2 bases and J dropped 8 bases, with 12 bases sitting between them. As concerns this clone: No antigen is known for it. The same CDR3 also results from other DNA sequences found in this sample.

Libraries were prepared by immunoSEQ multiplex PCR; TCRdb keeps only in-frame clonotypes and omits some of them. The sample yields over 100,000 clones, 85% to 95% seen once. The receptor comes from a human donor who received an intestinal transplant. The sequencing used unstimulated CD8+ T cells sorted from spleen or lymph node cells, collected before intestinal transplant. The genes are TRBV6-5 and TRBJ1-2; maybe TRBD1 (5 bases). CDR3 DNA: TGTGCCAGCAGTTACGTTGGGGGGAAAGGCTACACCTTC. Translated, it gives CASSYVGGKGYTF.